This TCR beta chain was sequenced during a study of T cell repertoires in cytomegalovirus infection. A note on this clonotype: What it binds is unknown.

TCRdb called the reads again in MiXCR, with one record for every CDR3 protein. The sample carries roughly 860,000 distinct CDR3 sequences, 32% recorded once. The sample in question was cultured CD8+ T cells from PBMCs, obtained from culture after CMV antigen stimulation. This receptor was identified in a human donor in good health (CMV status not recorded). Some clones in this sample may be carry-over from other donors' samples.

The CDR3 region is CATSDPGQGAWGETQYF. The CDR3 coding sequence is TGTGCCACCAGTGATCCGGGACAGGGGGCTTGGGGAGAGACCCAGTACTTC. This sequence joins TRBV24-1 and TRBJ2-5; 12 nucleotides line up with TRBD1. This CDR3 is built from 17 residues. CDR1 is KGHDR and CDR2 is SFDVKD in the germline V gene. V shed 3 bases, J shed 4 bases, and the junction held 8 bases outside the gene matches.